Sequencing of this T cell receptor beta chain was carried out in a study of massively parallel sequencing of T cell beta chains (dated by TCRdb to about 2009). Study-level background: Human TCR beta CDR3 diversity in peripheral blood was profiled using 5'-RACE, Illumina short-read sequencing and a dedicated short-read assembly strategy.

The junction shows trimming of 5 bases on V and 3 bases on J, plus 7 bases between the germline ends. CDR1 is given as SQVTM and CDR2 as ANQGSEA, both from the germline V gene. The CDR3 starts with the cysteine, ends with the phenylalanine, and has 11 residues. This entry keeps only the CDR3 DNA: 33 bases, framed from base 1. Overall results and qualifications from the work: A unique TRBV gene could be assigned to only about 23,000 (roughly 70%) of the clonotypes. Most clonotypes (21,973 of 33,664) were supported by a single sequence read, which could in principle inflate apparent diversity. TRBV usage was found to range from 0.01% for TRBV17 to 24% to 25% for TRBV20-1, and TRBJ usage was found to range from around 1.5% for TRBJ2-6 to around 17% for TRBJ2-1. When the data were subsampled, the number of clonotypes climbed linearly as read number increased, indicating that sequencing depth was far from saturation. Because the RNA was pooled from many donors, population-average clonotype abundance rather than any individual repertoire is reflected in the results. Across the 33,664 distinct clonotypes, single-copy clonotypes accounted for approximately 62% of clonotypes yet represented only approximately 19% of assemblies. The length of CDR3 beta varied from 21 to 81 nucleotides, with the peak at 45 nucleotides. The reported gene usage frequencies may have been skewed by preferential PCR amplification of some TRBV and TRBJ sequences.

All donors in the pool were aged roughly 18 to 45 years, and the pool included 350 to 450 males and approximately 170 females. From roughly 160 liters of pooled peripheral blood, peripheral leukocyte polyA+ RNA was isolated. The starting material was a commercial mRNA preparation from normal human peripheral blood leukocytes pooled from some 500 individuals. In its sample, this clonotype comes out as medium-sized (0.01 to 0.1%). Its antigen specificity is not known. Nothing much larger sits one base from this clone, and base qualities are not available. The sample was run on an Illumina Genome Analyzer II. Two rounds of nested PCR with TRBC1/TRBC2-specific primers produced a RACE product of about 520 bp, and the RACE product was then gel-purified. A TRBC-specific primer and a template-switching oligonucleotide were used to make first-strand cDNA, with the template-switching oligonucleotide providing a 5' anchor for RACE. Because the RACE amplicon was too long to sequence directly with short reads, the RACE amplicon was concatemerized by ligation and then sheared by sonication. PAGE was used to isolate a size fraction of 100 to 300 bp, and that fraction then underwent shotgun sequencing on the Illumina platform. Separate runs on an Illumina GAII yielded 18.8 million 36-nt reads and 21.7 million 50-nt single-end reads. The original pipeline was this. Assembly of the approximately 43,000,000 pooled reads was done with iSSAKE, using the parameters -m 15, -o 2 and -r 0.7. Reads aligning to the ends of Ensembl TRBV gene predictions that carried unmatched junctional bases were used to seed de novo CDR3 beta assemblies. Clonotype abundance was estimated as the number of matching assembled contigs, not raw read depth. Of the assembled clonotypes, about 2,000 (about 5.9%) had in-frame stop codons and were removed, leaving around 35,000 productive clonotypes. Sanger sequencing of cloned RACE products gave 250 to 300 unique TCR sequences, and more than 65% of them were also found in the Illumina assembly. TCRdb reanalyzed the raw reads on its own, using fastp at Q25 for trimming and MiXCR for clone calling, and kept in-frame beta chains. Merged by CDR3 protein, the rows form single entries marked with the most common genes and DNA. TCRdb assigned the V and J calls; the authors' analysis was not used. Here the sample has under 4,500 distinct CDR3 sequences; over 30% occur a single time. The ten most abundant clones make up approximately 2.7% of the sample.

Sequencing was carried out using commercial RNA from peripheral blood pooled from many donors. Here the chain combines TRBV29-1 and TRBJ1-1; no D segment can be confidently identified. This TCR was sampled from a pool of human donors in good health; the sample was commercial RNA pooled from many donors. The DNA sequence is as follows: TGCAGCGTTCGGGTGGACACTGAAGCTTTCTTT. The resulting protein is CSVRVDTEAFF. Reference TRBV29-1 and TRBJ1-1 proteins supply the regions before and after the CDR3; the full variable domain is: SAVISQKPSRDICQRGTSLTIQCQVDSQVTMMFWYRQQPGQSLTLIATANQGSEATYESGFVIDKFPISRPNLTFSTLTVSNMSPEDSSIYLCSVRVDTEAFFGQGTRLTVV.